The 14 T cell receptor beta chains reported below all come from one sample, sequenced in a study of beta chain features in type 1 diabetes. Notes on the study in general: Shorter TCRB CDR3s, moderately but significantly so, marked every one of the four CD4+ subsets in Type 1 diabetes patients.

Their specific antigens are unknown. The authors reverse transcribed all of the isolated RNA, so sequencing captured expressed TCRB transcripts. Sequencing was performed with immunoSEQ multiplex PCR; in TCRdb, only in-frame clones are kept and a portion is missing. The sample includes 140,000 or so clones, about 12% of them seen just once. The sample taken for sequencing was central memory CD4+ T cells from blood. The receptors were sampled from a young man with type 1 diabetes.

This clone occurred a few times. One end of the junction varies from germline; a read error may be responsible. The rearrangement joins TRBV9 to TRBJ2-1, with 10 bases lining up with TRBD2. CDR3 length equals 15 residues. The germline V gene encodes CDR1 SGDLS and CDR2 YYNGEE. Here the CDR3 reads CARSRERGGNNEQFF. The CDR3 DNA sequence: TGTGCCCGCAGCCGAGAGCGGGGGGGCAACAATGAGCAGTTCTTC. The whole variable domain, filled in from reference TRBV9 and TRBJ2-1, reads DSGVTQTPKHLITATGQRVTLRCSPRSGDLSVYWYQQSLDQGLQFLIQYYNGEERAKGNILERFSAQQFPDLHSELNLSSLELGDSALYFCARSRERGGNNEQFFGPGTRLTVL.

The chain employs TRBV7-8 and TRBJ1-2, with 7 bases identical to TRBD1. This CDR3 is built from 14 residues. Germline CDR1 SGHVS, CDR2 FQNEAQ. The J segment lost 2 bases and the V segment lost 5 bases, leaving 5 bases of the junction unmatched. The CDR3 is CASSVRDRNYGYTF. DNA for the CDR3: TGTGCCAGCAGCGTACGGGACAGAAACTATGGCTACACCTTC.

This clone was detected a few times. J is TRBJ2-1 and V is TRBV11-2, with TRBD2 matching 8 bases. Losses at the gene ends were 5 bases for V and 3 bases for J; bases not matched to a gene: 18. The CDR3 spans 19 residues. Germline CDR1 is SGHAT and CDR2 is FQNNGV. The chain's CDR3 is CASSPVGSGRAAFYNEQFF. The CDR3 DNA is TGTGCCAGCAGCCCCGTGGGGAGCGGGAGAGCAGCGTTCTACAATGAGCAGTTCTTC.

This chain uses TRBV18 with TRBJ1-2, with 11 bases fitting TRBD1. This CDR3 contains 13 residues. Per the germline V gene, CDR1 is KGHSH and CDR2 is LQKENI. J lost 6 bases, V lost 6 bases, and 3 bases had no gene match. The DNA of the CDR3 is TGTGCCAGCTCCCTGGGACAGGGGGATGGCTACACCTTC. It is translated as CASSLGQGDGYTF.

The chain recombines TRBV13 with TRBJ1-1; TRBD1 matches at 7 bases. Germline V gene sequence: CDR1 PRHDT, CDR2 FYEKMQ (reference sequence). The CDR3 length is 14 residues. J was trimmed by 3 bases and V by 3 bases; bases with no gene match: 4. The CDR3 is CASSFRTGYTEAFF. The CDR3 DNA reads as TGTGCCAGCAGCTTTCGGACAGGCTACACTGAAGCTTTCTTT.

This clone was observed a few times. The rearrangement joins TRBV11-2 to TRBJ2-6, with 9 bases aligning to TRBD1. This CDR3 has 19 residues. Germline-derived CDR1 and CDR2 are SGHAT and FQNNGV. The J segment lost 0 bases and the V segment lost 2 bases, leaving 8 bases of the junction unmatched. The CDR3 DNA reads TGTGCCAGCAGCTTATCTTTGGGGACAGGGTCCTCTGGGGCCAACGTCCTGACTTTC. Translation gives CASSLSLGTGSSGANVLTF.

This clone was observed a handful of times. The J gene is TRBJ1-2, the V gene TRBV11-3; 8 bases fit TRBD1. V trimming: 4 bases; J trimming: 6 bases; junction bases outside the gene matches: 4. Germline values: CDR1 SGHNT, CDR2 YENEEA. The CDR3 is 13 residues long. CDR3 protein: CASSSQGAHGYTF. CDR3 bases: TGTGCCAGCAGCTCTCAGGGGGCCCATGGCTACACCTTC.

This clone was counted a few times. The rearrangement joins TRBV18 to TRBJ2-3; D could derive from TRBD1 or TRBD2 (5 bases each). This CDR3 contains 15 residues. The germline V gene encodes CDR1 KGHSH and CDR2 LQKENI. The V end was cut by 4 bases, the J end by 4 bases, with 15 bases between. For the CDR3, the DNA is TGTGCCAGCTCACAGAGCAGGGCCGGGGCAGATACGCAGTATTTT. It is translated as CASSQSRAGADTQYF.

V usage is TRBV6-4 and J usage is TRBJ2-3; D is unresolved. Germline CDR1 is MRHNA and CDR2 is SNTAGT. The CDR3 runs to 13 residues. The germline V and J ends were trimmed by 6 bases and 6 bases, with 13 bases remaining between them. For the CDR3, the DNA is TGTGCCAGCAGCCAGGACGTCAGCGATACGCAGTATTTT. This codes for CASSQDVSDTQYF.

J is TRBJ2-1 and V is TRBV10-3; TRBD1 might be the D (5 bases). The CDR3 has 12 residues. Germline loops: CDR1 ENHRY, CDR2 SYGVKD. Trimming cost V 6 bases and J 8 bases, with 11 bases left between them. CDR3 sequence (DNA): TGTGCCATCAGCTCCGACAGCGATGAGCAGTTCTTC. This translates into CAISSDSDEQFF.

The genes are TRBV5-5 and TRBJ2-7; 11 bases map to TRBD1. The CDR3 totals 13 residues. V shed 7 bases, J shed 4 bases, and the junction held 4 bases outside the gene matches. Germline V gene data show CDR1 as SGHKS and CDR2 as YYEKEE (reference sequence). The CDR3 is CASVRDRGYEQYF. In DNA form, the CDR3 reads TGTGCCAGCGTCCGGGACAGGGGGTACGAGCAGTACTTC.

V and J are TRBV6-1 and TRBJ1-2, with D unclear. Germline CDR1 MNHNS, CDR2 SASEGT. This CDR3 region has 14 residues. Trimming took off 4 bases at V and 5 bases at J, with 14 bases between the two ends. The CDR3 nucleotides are TGTGCCAGCAGTGGCGGACGGGCTCTATATGGCTACACCTTC. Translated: CASSGGRALYGYTF.

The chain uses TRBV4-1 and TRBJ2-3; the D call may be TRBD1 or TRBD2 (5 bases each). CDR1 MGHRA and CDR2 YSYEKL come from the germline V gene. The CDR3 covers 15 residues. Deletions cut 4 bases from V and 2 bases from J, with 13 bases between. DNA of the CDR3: TGCGCCAGCAGCCCTGCCAGGGACCCCACAGATACGCAGTATTTT. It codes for CASSPARDPTDTQYF.

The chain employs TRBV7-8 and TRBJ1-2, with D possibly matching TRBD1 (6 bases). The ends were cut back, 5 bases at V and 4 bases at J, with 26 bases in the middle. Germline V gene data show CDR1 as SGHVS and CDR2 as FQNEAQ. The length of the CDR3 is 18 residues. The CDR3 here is CASSTAGTPTKWGYGYTF. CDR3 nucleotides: TGTGCCAGCAGCACAGCCGGGACACCTACCAAATGGGGCTATGGCTACACCTTC.